The sequence of this TCR beta chain was determined in a study of early T cells in non-severe SARS-CoV-2 infection. Study information: Sequencing targeted bulk RNA from unsorted whole blood, leaving chains unpaired. General study points: VDJdb matching skewed toward anti-spike CD8 responses, missing private and CD4 specificities.

Unique molecular identifiers were attached to individual cDNA molecules. TCRdb independently ran MiXCR on the 5' RACE reads; one entry per CDR3 protein. The sample comprises roughly 50,000 distinct CDR3 sequences, 8% of which are singletons, and approximately 8.8% rests with the top ten. Germline CDR1 and CDR2: DFQATT and SNEGSKA (reference sequence). J was trimmed by 3 bases and V by 3 bases; bases with no gene match: 0. The CDR3 runs to 13 residues. Regarding this clonotype: Its antigen is not known.

The sample comprised whole blood. This TCR came from an adult who was a healthcare worker with PCR-confirmed SARS-CoV-2 infection or an uninfected control (not recorded which). The chain employs TRBV20-1 and TRBJ2-3; 10 nucleotides match TRBD2. CDR3 region: CSARTSGTDTQYF. DNA of the CDR3: TGCAGTGCTAGGACTAGCGGGACAGATACGCAGTATTTT.